These 14 T cell receptor beta chains were sequenced from one sample in a study of graft-versus-host responses after intestinal transplantation. The repertoire was sequenced with immunoSEQ multiplex PCR; TCRdb's copy has only in-frame clones and lacks some. This table holds about 93,000 clones, roughly 91% found once. These receptors' targets are unknown. This material consisted of unstimulated CD8+ T cells sorted from spleen or lymph node cells, taken before intestinal transplant. The receptors stem from a human donor who received an intestinal transplant.

This clone was picked up a small number of times. This chain's CDR3 is CASSDRPDEAFF. The CDR3 DNA reads TGTGCCAGCAGCGACAGGCCCGATGAAGCTTTCTTT. This chain joins TRBV25-1 and TRBJ1-1; D is possibly TRBD1 (6 bases). The germline V gene has CDR1 MGHDK and CDR2 SYGVNS. The CDR3 loop spans 12 amino acids. The ends were cut back, 6 bases at V and 7 bases at J, with 12 bases in the middle.

The rearrangement joins TRBV6-5 to TRBJ1-1, with TRBD1 matching 10 bases. The J segment lost 4 bases and the V segment lost 7 bases, leaving 9 bases of the junction unmatched. The germline CDR1 and CDR2 sequences are MNHEY and SVGAGI. This CDR3 region has 15 residues. Written as DNA, the CDR3 is TGTGCCAGCACGGCCGCGGGACAGGGGACCACTGAAGCTTTCTTT. Its translation is CASTAAGQGTTEAFF.

The V call is TRBV7-2, the J call TRBJ2-1, with 11 bases matching TRBD1. Germline loops: CDR1 SGHTA, CDR2 FQGNSA. J was trimmed by 4 bases and V by 4 bases; bases with no gene match: 3. The CDR3 length is 15 residues. The CDR3 nucleotides read TGTGCCAGCAGCTGGGACAGGGGGGATTACAATGAGCAGTTCTTC. It is translated as CASSWDRGDYNEQFF.

This chain links TRBV7-9 with TRBJ1-1; D gene uncertain. The CDR3 covers 10 residues. Looked up from germline, CDR1 is SEHNR and CDR2 is FQNEAQ (reference sequence). V was cut by 5 bases and J by 5 bases, with 3 bases left in between. The CDR3 region has the DNA TGTGCCAGCAGCCTAACTGAAGCTTTCTTT. It codes for CASSLTEAFF.

This clone was counted once. The genes are TRBV4-2 and TRBJ2-3; 12 nucleotides line up with TRBD2. J lost 0 bases, V lost 1 base, and 14 bases had no gene match. This CDR3 has 21 residues. The germline V gene encodes CDR1 LGHNA and CDR2 YNFKEQ. CDR3 protein: CASSQVLASGGGITSTDTQYF. CDR3 DNA sequence: TGTGCCAGCAGCCAAGTTCTGGCTAGCGGGGGGGGAATCACTAGCACAGATACGCAGTATTTT.

The table lists this clone with a count of one. The gene calls are TRBV5-4 and TRBJ1-5, with D possibly being TRBD1 (6 bases). Germline lookup yields CDR1 SGHNT and CDR2 YYREEE (reference sequence). The CDR3 has 14 residues. V dropped 2 bases and J dropped 4 bases, with 10 bases sitting between them. The CDR3 DNA follows: TGTGCCAGCAGCTTCAGGGGTGGGAATCAGCCCCAGCATTTT. Amino acid sequence: CASSFRGGNQPQHF.

This chain's CDR3 is CASSFGTSGNNEQFF. The CDR3 DNA reads as TGTGCCAGCAGCTTTGGGACTAGCGGAAACAATGAGCAGTTCTTC. The chain employs TRBV5-8 and TRBJ2-1; 11 positions agree with TRBD2. The CDR3 is 15 residues long. V gave up 2 bases and J gave up 5 bases; unmatched junction bases: 3. Germline assignment: CDR1 SGHTS and CDR2 YDEGEE.

The rearrangement uses TRBV7-9 and TRBJ2-1; 9 nucleotides align to TRBD1. This CDR3 spans 12 amino acids. The V segment lost 4 bases and the J segment 15 bases; nucleotides outside the gene matches: 7. CDR1 is SEHNR, CDR2 FQNEAQ, per germline (reference sequence). The CDR3 nucleotides read TGTGCCAGCAGCTCCGGGGACAGGGAGGCGTTCTTC. Translation: CASSSGDREAFF.

The chain recombines TRBV4-1 with TRBJ2-7; 8 bases agree with TRBD1. Germline CDR1 and CDR2: MGHRA and YSYEKL. J lost 2 bases, V lost 4 bases, and 7 bases had no gene match. This CDR3 is built from 15 residues. CDR3 sequence (DNA): TGCGCCAGCAGCCCCATGGGACAGGATCCCTACGAGCAGTACTTC. The encoded protein is CASSPMGQDPYEQYF.

The genes are TRBV6-6 and TRBJ2-2; TRBD1 might be the D (7 bases). Germline V gene sequence: CDR1 MNHNY, CDR2 SVGAGI (reference sequence). This CDR3 spans 16 amino acids. Trimming took 0 bases from V and 7 from J, leaving 15 bases between them. CDR3 DNA: TGTGCCAGCAGTTACTCGGCAGGGGGAGGCGACGGGGAGCTGTTTTTT. Translating gives CASSYSAGGGDGELFF.

The chain uses TRBV7-9 and TRBJ2-1, with 9 bases aligning to TRBD2. The CDR3 has 17 residues. Germline V CDR1 and CDR2: SEHNR, FQNEAQ (reference sequence). V lost 4 bases, J lost 1 base, and 8 bases stayed unmatched. CDR3 amino acids: CASSSPSSGISYNEQFF. DNA for the CDR3: TGTGCCAGCAGCTCTCCCTCTAGCGGGATATCCTACAATGAGCAGTTCTTC.

The chain recombines TRBV5-6 with TRBJ2-3; TRBD2 aligns across 10 bases. Germline V gene lookup returns CDR1 SGHDT and CDR2 YYEEEE. With 0 bases clipped from V and 4 bases from J, the junction kept 2 bases outside the gene matches. This CDR3 comprises 15 residues. In DNA form, the CDR3 reads TGTGCCAGCAGCTTGGAGCGGGAGGGGGCAGATACGCAGTATTTT. Residues: CASSLEREGADTQYF.

The V gene is TRBV10-3, the J gene TRBJ1-6; 9 positions match TRBD1. CDR1 and CDR2 (germline): ENHRY, SYGVKD. The trim removed 6 bases at V and 6 bases at J, leaving 3 bases unmatched. There are 14 residues in the CDR3. The CDR3 sequence is CAISEQGANSPLHF. CDR3 coding DNA: TGTGCCATCAGCGAACAGGGGGCTAATTCACCCCTCCACTTT.

J is TRBJ1-1 and V is TRBV9; 7 bases match TRBD1. V lost 3 bases and J lost 9; bases outside the gene matches: 14. This CDR3 region has 15 residues. Germline V lookup: CDR1 SGDLS, CDR2 YYNGEE. Written as DNA, the CDR3 is TGTGCCAGCAGCGGAAACCAGGGGGAGGCAACTAAAGCTTTCTTT. As protein: CASSGNQGEATKAFF.